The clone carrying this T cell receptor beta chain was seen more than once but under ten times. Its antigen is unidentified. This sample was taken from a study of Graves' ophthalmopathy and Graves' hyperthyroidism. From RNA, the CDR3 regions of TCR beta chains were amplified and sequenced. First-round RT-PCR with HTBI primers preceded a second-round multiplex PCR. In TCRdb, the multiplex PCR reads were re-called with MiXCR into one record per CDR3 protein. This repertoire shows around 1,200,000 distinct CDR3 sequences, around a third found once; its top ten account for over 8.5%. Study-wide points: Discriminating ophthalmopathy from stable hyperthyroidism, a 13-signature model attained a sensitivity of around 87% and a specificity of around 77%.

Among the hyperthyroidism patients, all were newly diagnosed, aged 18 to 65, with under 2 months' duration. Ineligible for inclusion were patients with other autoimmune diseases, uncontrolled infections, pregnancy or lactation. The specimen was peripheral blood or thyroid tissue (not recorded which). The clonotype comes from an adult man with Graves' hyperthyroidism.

This CDR3 is CASSRHIGDTRGEQYF. The DNA of the CDR3 is TGCGCCAGCAGCCGCCATATAGGGGACACGCGAGGCGAGCAGTACTTC. The gene calls are TRBV4-3 and TRBJ2-7; a weak D match, TRBD1 (6 bases). V was shortened by 4 bases and J by 6 bases, with 22 bases between the two germline ends. CDR3 length: 16 residues. In germline, CDR1 is LGHNA, CDR2 YSLEER.